Listed below are T cell receptor beta chains from one sample, sequenced in a study of cytotoxic CD8 clonotypes in ibrutinib-treated CLL. TCRdb's copy holds only in-frame clones and misses some; the assay was immunoSEQ multiplex PCR. The data show about 20,000 clones, with over 65% seen just once and roughly 24% held by the top ten. This material consisted of PBMCs, taken before ibrutinib treatment. The origin of the receptors is a human donor with chronic lymphocytic leukemia. Each CDR3 is given with its conserved first and last residue. A D gene is named only where the DNA matches it firmly. Clone size is given for some rows only: seen once, a few or many times, or a class if the clone is expanded.

>few|TRBV13|TRBJ2-1|TRBD2
CASSSLRSGTSGYNEQFF
TGTGCCAGCAGCTCCCTGCGGTCCGGGACTAGCGGATACAATGAGCAGTTCTTC
>.|TRBV2|TRBJ2-1|.
CASSEEGGGAYNEQFF
TGTGCCAGCAGTGAAGAGGGGGGAGGGGCCTACAATGAGCAGTTCTTC
>.|TRBV5-6|TRBJ1-4|.
CASSAGQGPNEKLFF
TGTGCCAGCAGCGCGGGGCAGGGACCTAATGAAAAACTGTTTTTT
>.|TRBV30|TRBJ2-7|.
CAWSVRGMGEQYF
TGTGCCTGGAGTGTTAGGGGGATGGGCGAGCAGTACTTC
>once|TRBV20-1|TRBJ2-1|.
CSAWSINEQFF
TGCAGTGCTTGGAGTATCAATGAGCAGTTCTTC
>few|TRBV7-6|TRBJ2-2|.
CASSLVAGVGELFF
TGTGCCAGCAGCTTAGTCGCTGGGGTCGGGGAGCTGTTTTTT
>.|TRBV13|TRBJ1-2|.
CASSLGQVVNYGYTF
TGTGCCAGCAGCTTAGGACAGGTTGTCAACTATGGCTACACCTTC
>.|TRBV4-2|TRBJ2-3|TRBD1
CASIKGQGESDTQYF
TGTGCCAGCATTAAGGGACAGGGGGAGTCGGATACGCAGTATTTT
>once|TRBV5-4|TRBJ1-2|TRBD1
CASSFGQGPYGYTF
TGTGCCAGCAGCTTCGGACAGGGACCCTATGGCTACACCTTC
>once|TRBV10-3|TRBJ2-7|TRBD2
CAITREGPYEQYF
TGTGCCATCACTAGGGAGGGGCCCTACGAGCAGTACTTC
>once|TRBV13|TRBJ2-1|TRBD2
CASSLGTSGRGFF
TGTGCCAGCAGCTTAGGTACTAGCGGGAGGGGTTTCTTC
>.|TRBV19|TRBJ2-7|TRBD2
CASRLAGGSYEQYF
TGTGCCAGTAGGTTAGCGGGAGGATCCTACGAGCAGTACTTC
>few|TRBV29-1|TRBJ1-1|.
CSVEGSRGTEAFF
TGCAGCGTTGAGGGCAGCCGAGGGACTGAAGCTTTCTTT
>.|TRBV30|TRBJ1-4|TRBD1
CAWTRDRGRKLFF
TGTGCCTGGACCCGGGACAGGGGGCGAAAACTGTTTTTT
>.|TRBV14|TRBJ1-1|TRBD1
CASSQDKYLTGLNTEAFF
TGTGCCAGCAGCCAAGATAAATATCTGACAGGGTTGAACACTGAAGCTTTCTTT
>.|TRBV30|TRBJ2-7|.
CAWSSDPWEQYF
TGTGCCTGGAGCTCGGACCCTTGGGAGCAGTACTTC
>.|TRBV7-3|TRBJ2-3|TRBD2
CASSSGLAGDTQYF
TGTGCCAGCAGCTCGGGACTAGCGGGAGATACGCAGTATTTT
>.|TRBV30|TRBJ2-7|.
CAWSVLYEQYF
TGTGCCTGGAGTGTACTTTACGAGCAGTACTTC
>.|TRBV29-1|TRBJ2-3|TRBD2
CSGKAGPSTDTQYF
TGCAGCGGGAAAGCGGGGCCAAGCACAGATACGCAGTATTTT
>few|TRBV5-1|TRBJ2-1|.
CASSLISYNEQFF
TGCGCCAGCAGTCTTATATCCTACAATGAGCAGTTCTTC
>.|TRBV4-1|TRBJ2-7|TRBD2
CASSPPVGDYSYEQYF
TGCGCCAGCAGCCCTCCTGTGGGGGACTACTCCTACGAGCAGTACTTC
>.|TRBV15|TRBJ1-5|.
CATSRRVNQPQHF
TGTGCCACCAGCCGGCGGGTCAATCAGCCCCAGCATTTT
>few|TRBV5-1|TRBJ2-1|.
CASSLTSSPYNEQFF
TGCGCCAGCAGCTTAACTAGTAGTCCCTACAATGAGCAGTTCTTC
>once|TRBV5-1|TRBJ2-1|TRBD1
CASSSALSGTVYNEQFF
TGCGCCAGCAGCTCAGCCTTATCCGGGACAGTGTACAATGAGCAGTTCTTC
>.|TRBV7-2|TRBJ1-2|.
CASSSPAGYGYTF
TGTGCCAGCAGCTCCCCGGCGGGTTATGGCTACACCTTC
>few|TRBV5-1|TRBJ2-3|.
CASSLSFLGIRQADTQYF
TGCGCCAGCAGCTTGTCGTTTCTTGGCATTAGACAGGCAGATACGCAGTATTTT
>once|TRBV9|TRBJ2-3|.
CASSAHTDTQYF
TGTGCCAGCAGCGCCCACACAGATACGCAGTATTTT
>.|TRBV19|TRBJ1-1|.
CASSIPHETEAFF
TGTGCCAGTAGTATCCCGCACGAAACTGAAGCTTTCTTT
>once|TRBV6-1|TRBJ1-5|.
CASSEKIGHSNQPQHF
TGTGCCAGCAGTGAAAAAATCGGCCATAGCAATCAGCCCCAGCATTTT
>.|TRBV6-5|TRBJ2-3|TRBD2
CASRYLTSGRAGTQYF
TGTGCCAGCAGATACCTGACTAGCGGGAGGGCTGGTACGCAGTATTTT
>.|TRBV7-3|TRBJ2-7|TRBD2
CASSLSAGGLYEQYF
TGTGCCAGCAGCTTAAGTGCGGGAGGTCTCTACGAGCAGTACTTC
>.|TRBV6-5|TRBJ1-1|.
CASSHNRDGTEAFF
TGTGCCAGCAGTCACAACAGGGATGGGACTGAAGCTTTCTTT
>.|TRBV7-6|TRBJ2-7|TRBD1
CASSSIRDRGLYEQYF
TGTGCCAGCAGCTCCATTAGGGACAGGGGGCTGTACGAGCAGTACTTC
>.|TRBV9|TRBJ2-7|TRBD1
CASSSDRGPSYEQYF
TGTGCCAGCAGCTCCGACAGGGGACCCTCCTACGAGCAGTACTTC
>.|TRBV7-9|TRBJ2-7|.
CASGGIRGAYEQYF
TGTGCCAGCGGCGGTATAAGGGGGGCCTACGAGCAGTACTTC
>.|TRBV30|TRBJ2-1|TRBD2
CAWRGLAGGPYNEQFF
TGTGCCTGGAGGGGACTAGCGGGAGGGCCCTACAATGAGCAGTTCTTC
>.|TRBV14|TRBJ2-6|TRBD2
CASSQDGGTSSGANVLTF
TGTGCCAGCAGCCAAGACGGGGGGACGAGCTCTGGGGCCAACGTCCTGACTTTC
>.|TRBV7-2|TRBJ2-7|TRBD2
CASSLVSGRWVGGYEQYF
TGTGCCAGCAGCTTAGTTAGCGGGAGGTGGGTTGGCGGTTACGAGCAGTACTTC
>.|TRBV18|TRBJ1-4|.
CASSPQSATGEKLFF
TGTGCCAGCTCACCACAATCGGCGACTGGAGAAAAACTGTTTTTT
>.|TRBV15|TRBJ2-7|.
CATSRDLGGKGEQYF
TGTGCCACCAGCAGAGATCTGGGGGGAAAGGGCGAGCAGTACTTC
>.|TRBV21-1|TRBJ1-4|.
CASQLNVLGEKLFF
TGTGCCAGCCAGTTAAACGTCCTCGGAGAAAAACTGTTTTTT
>few|TRBV27|TRBJ1-2|.
CASSYTTGGYGYTF
TGTGCCAGCAGTTATACGACAGGTGGCTATGGCTACACCTTC
>.|TRBV28|TRBJ2-7|.
CASSPNPRVAVTYEQYF
TGTGCCAGCAGTCCCAATCCCCGGGTAGCTGTAACCTACGAGCAGTACTTC
>.|TRBV7-9|TRBJ2-1|TRBD2
CASSPLAGVGEQFF
TGTGCCAGCAGCCCTCTAGCGGGAGTCGGTGAGCAGTTCTTC
>.|TRBV4-2|TRBJ2-1|TRBD1
CASSLGTGSYNEQFF
TGTGCCAGCAGCCTAGGGACAGGAAGCTACAATGAGCAGTTCTTC
>.|TRBV19|TRBJ1-1|TRBD1
CASSSGTGVNTEAFF
TGTGCCAGTAGTTCCGGGACAGGGGTTAACACTGAAGCTTTCTTT
>.|TRBV5-1|TRBJ2-7|.
CASSLVGEAYEQYF
TGCGCCAGCAGCTTAGTGGGAGAAGCCTACGAGCAGTACTTC
>.|TRBV30|TRBJ2-1|TRBD2
CAWSVGRLAGLYNEQFF
TGTGCCTGGAGTGTAGGGAGACTAGCGGGGCTCTACAATGAGCAGTTCTTC